The present T cell receptor beta chain was sequenced within a study of Ad26.COV2.S vaccination and SARS-CoV-2 variants. Study-level information: Recipients of Ad26.COV2.S got it intramuscularly, once or twice 56 days apart.

Generated by immunoSEQ multiplex PCR, the TCRdb table keeps only in-frame clones and is missing some. The sample holds around 250,000 clones, more than 70% seen once. General study findings and limits: Whether participants received vaccine or placebo, their non-spike TCR breadth was similar. Once vaccination had occurred, spike-specific CD8+ and CD4+ T cell responses reportedly showed substantial breadth.

Treatment described: 19 received Ad26.COV2.S at low or high dose, single or two shots; five or six received placebo; per-sample allocation not given. Sampling took place 63 days after the first vaccine or placebo injection. With respect to this clone: Its antigen is unknown.

Specimen: peripheral blood, collected in a trial of Ad26.COV2.S vaccine versus placebo. The sequence derives from a person between 18 and 65 years old who received the Ad26.COV2.S COVID-19 vaccine or a placebo.

The CDR3 region is CASTPRGDPIYEQYF. In DNA form, the CDR3 reads TGCGCCAGCACGCCGCGGGGCGACCCTATCTACGAGCAGTACTTC. The chain recombines TRBV10-2 with TRBJ2-7, with D possibly matching TRBD2 (6 bases). Germline V gives CDR1 WSHSY, CDR2 SAAADI. The CDR3 covers 15 residues. V was trimmed by 7 bases and J by 3 bases, leaving 19 bases between them.